This T cell receptor (beta chain) was obtained from a study of vaccination and CD4 T cells after COVID-19. In the study overall: Overlapping spike peptides served as the stimulus for the cells. These peptides came from SARS-CoV-2 and from the common cold coronaviruses HCoV-NL63, HCoV-OC43 and HCoV-229E. Study results and caveats: Spike mono-reactivity held for 304 of 307 vaccine-specific clones in convalescent patients. Only post-vaccination samples contained a median approximately 85% of the reactive clones in convalescent patients.

As to treatment: roughly 10-day PBMC culture with coronavirus spike peptide pools or control peptides (ViraFEST assay). Wells contained 2 million or so PBMCs each, and these were cultured with around 10 IU/ml IL-2 and around 10 ug/ml peptide pools. The CDR3 is 16 amino acids. V was shortened by 1 base and J by 2 bases, with 15 bases between the two germline ends. CDR1 and CDR2 from the germline V gene are LNHDA and SQIVND (reference sequence). Sequenced with the Oncomine TCR Beta short-read assay was DNA taken from cultured CD4+ T cells. Via MiXCR, TCRdb re-called the PCR reads, giving one row per CDR3 protein. The sample consists of under 25,000 distinct CDR3 sequences, 26% of them appearing once. This clonotype was found a few times. Its target is unknown.

V gene TRBV19 combines with J gene TRBJ2-7, with a possible D match to TRBD1 (5 bases). This TCR derives from a human donor with COVID-19. Specimen: cultured CD4+ T cells from blood. CDR3 sequence reads: CASSIGRRQPTYEQYF. As DNA, the CDR3 is TGTGCCAGTAGTATAGGACGACGACAGCCTACCTACGAGCAGTACTTC.